The entry below gives a single T cell receptor beta chain sequence along with its context. The CDR3 covers 13 residues. CDR1 is ENHRY and CDR2 is SYGVKD in the germline V gene. V dropped 2 bases and J dropped 3 bases, with 7 bases sitting between them. The data were obtained in a study of T cell changes during pregnancy in multiple sclerosis. The data were produced by immunoSEQ multiplex PCR, yet TCRdb's version contains in-frame clones alone and is incomplete. The sample has roughly 110,000 clones, 92% seen once; the top ten hold roughly 0.78%. This sequence joins TRBV10-3 and TRBJ1-1; D is ambiguous. The sample was peripheral blood, taken in the third trimester of pregnancy. This receptor was taken from a female donor in good health, enrolled as a control in a pregnancy study. CDR3 DNA: TGTGCCATCAGTGAGGTTCGAGACACTGAAGCTTTCTTT. It yields the protein CAISEVRDTEAFF.